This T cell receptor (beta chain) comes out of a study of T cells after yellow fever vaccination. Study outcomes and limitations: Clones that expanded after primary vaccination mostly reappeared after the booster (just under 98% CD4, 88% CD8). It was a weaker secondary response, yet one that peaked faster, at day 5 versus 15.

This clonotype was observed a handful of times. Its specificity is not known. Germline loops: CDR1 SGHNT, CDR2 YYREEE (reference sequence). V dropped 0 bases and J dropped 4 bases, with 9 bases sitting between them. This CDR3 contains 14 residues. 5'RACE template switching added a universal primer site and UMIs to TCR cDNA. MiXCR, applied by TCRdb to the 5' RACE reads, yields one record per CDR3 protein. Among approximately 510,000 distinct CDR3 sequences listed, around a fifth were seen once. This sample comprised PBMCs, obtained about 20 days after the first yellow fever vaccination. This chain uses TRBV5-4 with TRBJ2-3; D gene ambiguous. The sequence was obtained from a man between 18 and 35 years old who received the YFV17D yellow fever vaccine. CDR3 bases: TGTGCCAGCAGCTTGGGGGTCCCCCCAGATACGCAGTATTTT. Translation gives CASSLGVPPDTQYF.